The source of this T cell receptor (beta chain) is a study of neoadjuvant anti-PD-1 for oral cavity cancer. Blood libraries mostly used approximately 450 ng genomic DNA, six replicates each. Sequenced by immunoSEQ multiplex PCR; TCRdb stores in-frame clones only, minus some. This table holds 68,000 or so clones, 85% found once. As for time point: after neoadjuvant nivolumab, at surgical resection. Study-level points and caveats: Only a few patients per response group were TCR-analyzed; validation needed.

Germline V gene sequence: CDR1 SNHLY, CDR2 FYNNEI. The CDR3 is made up of 14 amino acids. Between the trimmed V and J ends, which lost 1 base and 0 bases, there was a span of 5 bases. Comments on this clone: Its antigen is unidentified.

This receptor was identified in a person aged 40 to 85 with oral cavity squamous cell carcinoma. The material sequenced was PBMCs, taken after nivolumab (anti-PD-1) treatment. This chain joins TRBV2 and TRBJ2-3, with D possibly matching TRBD2 (5 bases). CDR3 loop: CASSEERSTDTQYF. CDR3 DNA: TGTGCCAGCAGTGAAGAGCGGAGCACAGATACGCAGTATTTT.